The clone carrying this T cell receptor (beta chain) was counted ten times or more. Antigen unknown. This record comes from a study of T cells in Graves' hyperthyroidism and ophthalmopathy. The investigators amplified TCR beta CDR3 regions from RNA transcripts. First-round RT-PCR with HTBI primers amplified the TCR CDR3 region. MiXCR, run by TCRdb on the multiplex PCR reads, gives a single entry per CDR3 protein. The sample has some 460,000 distinct CDR3 sequences, less than 20% seen once; the top ten hold about 7.7%. Study conclusions and caveats: Median prediction lead before ophthalmopathy onset was about 6.5 months with the model. By a 13 V-J model, ophthalmopathy was set apart from stable hyperthyroidism. Expanded thyroid clonotypes (above 0.001) were mostly also found in blood.

Sequences were obtained from blood. The source is a woman aged 18-35 years with Graves' hyperthyroidism.

This CDR3 reads CASSQGVAGAYEQYF. As DNA, the CDR3 is TGTGCCAGCAGCCAAGGGGTAGCGGGGGCCTACGAGCAGTACTTC. The gene calls are TRBV3-1 and TRBJ2-7, with TRBD2 matching over 9 bases. This CDR3 comprises 15 residues. Trimming cost V 1 base and J 2 bases; bases outside gene matches: 3. Germline lookup yields CDR1 LGHDT and CDR2 YNNKEL (reference sequence).